This T cell receptor (beta chain) stems from a study of early stage breast cancer tumors. Using immunoSEQ multiplex PCR, the repertoire was profiled, and TCRdb retains in-frame clones only, with some absent. The repertoire holds tens of thousands of clones, under 75% seen once, with approximately 31% in the top ten. Germline CDR1 and CDR2: SGDLS and YYNGEE. Between the trimmed V and J ends, which lost 0 bases and 3 bases, there was a span of 12 bases. The CDR3 is 15 amino acids. Only one count was recorded for this clone. What was sequenced was blood. This TCR derives from a person aged 50-59 years with breast cancer. The chain combines TRBV9 with TRBJ2-5, with D possibly TRBD2 on 7 matching bases. For the CDR3, the DNA is TGTGCCAGCAGCGTAGGAGGGGGGGTGGAAGAGACCCAGTACTTC. Protein: CASSVGGGVEETQYF.